The present T cell receptor beta chain was sequenced within a study of T cells after yellow fever vaccination. The CDR3 extends over 12 amino acids. With 4 bases removed from V and 3 bases from J, the gap between germline ends came to 7 bases. A process of 5'RACE template switching, which added a universal primer site and UMIs, was used to make TCR cDNA. TCRdb used MiXCR to reprocess the 5' RACE reads, holding one entry per CDR3 protein. The sample records tens of thousands of distinct CDR3 sequences, 7% to 9% being singletons. This clonotype was counted at least ten times. The source material was CD8+ T cells sorted from PBMCs, sampled around 15 days after the first yellow fever vaccination. The source is a man aged 18-30 years who received the YFV17D yellow fever vaccine. V and J are TRBV12-3 or TRBV12-4 and TRBJ2-7; D call uncertain. The CDR3 DNA reads as TGTGCCAGCAGTTATACCAGCTACGAGCAGTACTTC. Translation: CASSYTSYEQYF.